The next 19 T cell receptor beta chains were all read from a single sample in a study of blood T cell repertoires in COVID-19. Repertoires were generated with immunoSEQ multiplex PCR, while TCRdb's copy carries only in-frame clones and drops some. This table holds under 500,000 clones, 80% to 90% found once. Source material: PBMCs or T cells enriched from blood (not recorded which). These receptors were taken from a man aged 25-45 years who had recovered from COVID-19.

For the CDR3, the DNA is TGTGCCAGCAGCTCCACGGCAGGACACCCTGAAGCTTTCTTT. Translation: CASSSTAGHPEAFF. This chain connects TRBV7-8 to TRBJ1-1; D is possibly TRBD1 (5 bases). CDR1 SGHVS and CDR2 FQNEAQ come from the germline V gene. V was clipped by 4 bases and J by 6 bases, with 15 bases between them. The CDR3 has 14 residues.

The chain combines TRBV5-5 with TRBJ1-5; D is possibly TRBD1 (5 bases). CDR3 length equals 15 residues. V gave up 4 bases and J gave up 2 bases, with 13 bases separating them. Germline V gene sequence: CDR1 SGHKS, CDR2 YYEKEE (reference sequence). The CDR3: CASSANPTGNQPQHF. In nucleotides, the CDR3 is TGTGCCAGCAGCGCGAACCCGACAGGCAATCAGCCCCAGCATTTT.

This clone was counted only a few times. V usage is TRBV11-2 and J usage is TRBJ1-6; D is possibly TRBD1 (5 bases). This CDR3 is built from 15 residues. Deletions cut 2 bases from V and 7 bases from J, with 12 bases between. Germline V lookup: CDR1 SGHAT, CDR2 FQNNGV. In DNA, the CDR3 is TGTGCCAGCAGCTTACCAGGGTCGATGAATTCACCCCTCCACTTT. Translating it yields CASSLPGSMNSPLHF.

This chain connects TRBV4-2 to TRBJ1-1, with a weak D call TRBD1 (5 bases). Trimming pared 0 bases from V and 5 bases from J, leaving 13 bases between. CDR3 length equals 15 residues. Germline CDR1 and CDR2: LGHNA and YNFKEQ. The CDR3 DNA is TGTGCCAGCAGCCAAGATCAGTTTACAGGTACTGAAGCTTTCTTT. The encoded protein is CASSQDQFTGTEAFF.

The rearrangement links TRBV18 to TRBJ2-7; perhaps TRBD2 as D (6 bases). Germline CDR1 and CDR2: KGHSH and LQKENI. The V end was cut by 6 bases, the J end by 3 bases, with 18 bases between. The CDR3 spans 15 residues. CDR3 region: CASSPPDTGLYEQYF. DNA of the CDR3: TGTGCCAGCTCTCCTCCTGACACGGGACTCTACGAGCAGTACTTC.

A remark on this clone: A read error may account for a junction end that differs from germline. The J gene is TRBJ2-3, the V gene TRBV5-3, with TRBD1 matching 7 bases. TRBV5-3 is marked as an open reading frame, function uncertain. This CDR3 spans 16 amino acids. The CDR3, as DNA: TGTGTCAGAAGCTTGCCGGGGACAGAGAGCACAGATACGCAGTATTTT. It translates to CVRSLPGTESTDTQYF.

This rearrangement joins TRBV7-8 to TRBJ1-5, with D perhaps TRBD1 (5 bases). CDR3 length: 16 amino acids. CDR1 is SGHVS, CDR2 FQNEAQ, per germline. The V end lost 8 bases, the J end lost 1 base, and 18 bases lay between the germline ends. The CDR3 spells CASGGGAAGSNQPQHF. In DNA, the CDR3 is TGTGCCAGCGGGGGAGGGGCCGCCGGGAGCAATCAGCCCCAGCATTTT.

This sequence joins TRBV30 and TRBJ1-5; 10 bases are a match to TRBD1. Germline V lookup: CDR1 GTSNPN, CDR2 SVGIG (reference sequence). Losses at the gene ends were 2 bases for V and 7 bases for J; bases not matched to a gene: 5. The CDR3 sequence is 14 residues long. CDR3 sequence reads: CAWSTGQGQQPQHF. The CDR3 DNA reads as TGTGCCTGGAGTACGGGACAGGGGCAACAGCCCCAGCATTTT. The whole variable domain, remainder taken from reference TRBV30 and TRBJ1-5, is SQTIHQWPATLVQPVGSPLSLECTVEGTSNPNLYWYRQAAGRGLQLLFYSVGIGQISSEVPQNLSASRPQDRQFILSSKKLLLSDSGFYLCAWSTGQGQQPQHFGDGTRLSIL.

This clone was detected only a few times. The V call is TRBV19, the J call TRBJ1-4; D gene ambiguous. The ends were cut back, 6 bases at V and 10 bases at J, with 15 bases in the middle. The CDR3 sequence is 13 residues long. Germline-derived CDR1 and CDR2 are LNHDA and SQIVND (reference sequence). This chain's CDR3 is CASRAGGPRKLFF. The CDR3 nucleotides are TGTGCCAGTAGGGCCGGAGGGCCACGAAAACTGTTTTTT.

This rearrangement joins TRBV21-1 to TRBJ2-7; the table calls TRBD2, which could not be checked here. TRBV21-1 is recorded as a pseudogene. CDR3 length: 15 residues. DNA of the CDR3: TGTGCCAGCAGCATCCCGGGAGGGCGAGACATGCAGCAGTACTTC. Protein sequence: CASSIPGGRDMQQYF.

This chain links TRBV10-2 with TRBJ1-5; no definite D call. CDR1 and CDR2 from the germline V gene are WSHSY and SAAADI. This CDR3 is built from 13 residues. V lost 3 bases, J lost 7 bases, and 10 bases lay in between. CDR3 protein: CASSDQGGQPQHF. CDR3 bases: TGCGCCAGCAGTGACCAAGGAGGGCAGCCCCAGCATTTT.

This rearrangement joins TRBV29-1 to TRBJ2-1; possible D gene TRBD2, 6 bases. V lost 6 bases, J lost 2 bases, and 11 bases lay in between. Looked up from germline, CDR1 is SQVTM and CDR2 is ANQGSEA. This CDR3 comprises 13 residues. CDR3 DNA: TGCAGCGTGGGCCGGGAGACCTACAATGAGCAGTTCTTC. It yields the protein CSVGRETYNEQFF.

The rearrangement links TRBV19 to TRBJ1-2, with a tentative D call TRBD1 (6 bases). The V and J ends lost 6 bases and 6 bases respectively, with 17 bases between them. The CDR3 spans 14 residues. In germline, CDR1 is LNHDA, CDR2 SQIVND (reference sequence). The CDR3 reads CASRVSGGANGYTF. The CDR3 coding sequence is TGTGCCAGTAGAGTTTCGGGGGGCGCAAATGGCTACACCTTC.

J is TRBJ1-2 and V is TRBV9, with 10 bases matching TRBD1. Trimming cost V 3 bases and J 1 base; bases outside gene matches: 6. This CDR3 region has 16 residues. Per the germline V gene, CDR1 is SGDLS and CDR2 is YYNGEE. For the CDR3, the DNA is TGTGCCAGCAGCGCTTGGACAGGGGGGAATAACTATGGCTACACCTTC. Translated, it gives CASSAWTGGNNYGYTF.

This rearrangement joins TRBV4-2 to TRBJ2-3; 10 nucleotides align to TRBD2. Trimming at V came to 4 bases and at J to 0 bases, leaving 4 bases not matched to a gene. The CDR3 has 16 residues. The germline CDR1 and CDR2 sequences are LGHNA and YNFKEQ. CDR3 coding DNA: TGTGCCAGCAGCCGCTCACTAGCGGGAAGCACAGATACGCAGTATTTT. Encoded protein: CASSRSLAGSTDTQYF.

The chain employs TRBV6-5 and TRBJ2-7, with TRBD2 matching 8 bases. Trimming at V came to 8 bases and at J to 2 bases, leaving 11 bases not matched to a gene. The length of the CDR3 is 15 residues. Germline loops: CDR1 MNHEY, CDR2 SVGAGI. The CDR3 DNA follows: TGTGCCAGCTCCCCCGGGAGGGCGTCGGCCTACGAGCAGTACTTC. Encoded protein: CASSPGRASAYEQYF.

The chain joins TRBV27 to TRBJ2-1, with 7 bases aligning to TRBD1. Germline loops: CDR1 MNHEY, CDR2 SMNVEV (reference sequence). The CDR3 loop spans 13 amino acids. Germline trimming cut 11 bases from V and 10 bases from J; bases unmatched to any gene: 14. CDR3 sequence: CAVQGSFRGEQFF. CDR3 DNA sequence: TGTGCCGTACAGGGGTCCTTCCGGGGCGAGCAGTTCTTC.

V is TRBV30 and J is TRBJ2-4; no definite D call. The ends were cut back, 4 bases at V and 1 base at J, with 8 bases in the middle. CDR1 and CDR2 (germline): GTSNPN, SVGIG (reference sequence). The length of the CDR3 is 13 residues. The DNA for the CDR3 is TGTGCCTGGAACAGTCTGGCCAAAAACATTCAGTACTTC. Its translation: CAWNSLAKNIQYF.

V usage is TRBV10-2 and J usage is TRBJ2-7; tentative D call: TRBD1 (6 bases). Germline assignment: CDR1 WSHSY and CDR2 SAAADI. The CDR3 extends over 15 amino acids. The V and J ends lost 8 bases and 3 bases respectively, with 20 bases between them. The CDR3 spells CASLAGENGNYEQYF. CDR3 nucleotide sequence: TGCGCCAGCCTTGCAGGGGAGAATGGCAACTACGAGCAGTACTTC.